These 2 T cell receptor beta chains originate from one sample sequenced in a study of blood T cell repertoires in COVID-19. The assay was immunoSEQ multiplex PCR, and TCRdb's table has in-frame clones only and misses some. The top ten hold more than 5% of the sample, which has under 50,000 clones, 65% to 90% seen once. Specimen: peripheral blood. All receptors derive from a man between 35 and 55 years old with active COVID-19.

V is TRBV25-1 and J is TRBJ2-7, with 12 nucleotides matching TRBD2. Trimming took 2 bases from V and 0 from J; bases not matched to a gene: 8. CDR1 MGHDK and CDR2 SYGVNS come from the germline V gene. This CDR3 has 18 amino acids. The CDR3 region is CASSEGLAGNPSSYEQYF. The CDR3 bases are TGTGCCAGCAGTGAAGGACTAGCGGGAAACCCGAGCTCCTACGAGCAGTACTTC.

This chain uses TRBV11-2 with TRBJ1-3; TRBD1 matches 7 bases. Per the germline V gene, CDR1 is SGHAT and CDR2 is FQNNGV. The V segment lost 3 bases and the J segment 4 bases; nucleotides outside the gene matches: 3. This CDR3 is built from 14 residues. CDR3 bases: TGTGCCAGCAGCTTGACAGGGTTAGGAAACACCATATATTTT. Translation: CASSLTGLGNTIYF.